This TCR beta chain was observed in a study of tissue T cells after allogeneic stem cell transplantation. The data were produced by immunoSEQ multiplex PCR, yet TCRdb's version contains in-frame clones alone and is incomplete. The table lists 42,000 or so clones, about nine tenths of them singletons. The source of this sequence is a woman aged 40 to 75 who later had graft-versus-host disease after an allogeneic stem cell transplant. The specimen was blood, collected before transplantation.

For the CDR3, the DNA is TGTGCCAGCTCAACGGACAGGTTTGAAGCTTTCTTT. Its protein is CASSTDRFEAFF. The rearrangement links TRBV18 to TRBJ1-1, with TRBD1 matching over 7 bases. CDR1 is KGHSH, CDR2 LQKENI, per germline. This CDR3 is built from 12 residues. The V segment lost 5 bases and the J segment 7 bases; nucleotides outside the gene matches: 4.